The 14 T cell receptor beta chains below come from one sample, sequenced in a study of T-cell reconstitution after alpha-beta-depleted transplantation in children. Library preparation (for TCRbeta) was performed with unique molecular identifiers. Each CDR3 protein is one row after TCRdb ran MiXCR on the PCR reads. The sample yields roughly 100,000 distinct CDR3 sequences, 7% to 10% seen once. The sample here was PBMCs from the stem cell graft donor, taken from the stem cell graft. Receptors originate from a human donor who donated a stem cell graft to a child with congenital amegakaryocytic thrombocytopenia.

This clonotype was seen many times. V usage is TRBV20-1 and J usage is TRBJ2-5, with TRBD2 matching 12 bases. The CDR3 has 17 residues. The V gene's germline CDR1 is DFQATT and CDR2 SNEGSKA (reference sequence). V shed 6 bases and J 4 bases; nucleotides not matched to a gene: 15. CDR3 DNA: TGCAGTGCAGAACTAGCGGGGGGCCTCCTGGGTTCAGAGACCCAGTACTTC. As protein: CSAELAGGLLGSETQYF.

The sample holds many counts of this clonotype. The rearrangement links TRBV28 to TRBJ1-3; D may be TRBD1 (5 bases). The V end lost 6 bases, the J end lost 4 bases, and 13 bases lay between the germline ends. This CDR3 has 14 amino acids. Germline assignment: CDR1 MDHEN and CDR2 SYDVKM. The DNA for the CDR3 is TGTGCCAGCAGCCCCCGTGGGGGGGGAAACACCATATATTTT. Translation gives CASSPRGGGNTIYF.

The sample holds many counts of this clonotype. The V call is TRBV12-3 or TRBV12-4, the J call TRBJ2-1; tentatively, D is TRBD1 (6 bases). The CDR3 sequence is 15 residues long. V shed 6 bases and J shed 0 bases, with 12 bases lying between them. This chain's CDR3 is CASSSSGASYNEQFF. CDR3 coding DNA: TGTGCCAGCAGCTCGTCAGGGGCCTCCTACAATGAGCAGTTCTTC.

About this clonotype itself: One base away lies a much larger clone, so this may be a sequencing read error. A read error is likely, as this CDR3 ends without the conserved phenylalanine or tryptophan. CDR3 sequence reads: CASSLLAGVTDTQYL. CDR3 nucleotides: TGTGCCAGCAGCTTACTAGCGGGGGTCACAGATACGCAGTATTTG. The chain carries TRBV28 and TRBJ2-3; 11 bases align to TRBD2. The length of the CDR3 is 15 residues. CDR1 is MDHEN, CDR2 SYDVKM, per germline. The V gene end was trimmed by 6 bases and the J gene end by 2 bases; junction bases not matched to a gene: 4.

This clonotype showed up many times. V usage is TRBV7-2 and J usage is TRBJ2-3; D ambiguous. CDR3 length: 16 amino acids. Trimming shortened V by 5 bases and J by 1 base, and 16 bases separated the two germline ends. Germline V gene data show CDR1 as SGHTA and CDR2 as FQGNSA. The CDR3 region has the DNA TGTGCCAGCAGCGCCTTTCCGAGCATCGGCACAGATACGCAGTATTTT. Encoded protein: CASSAFPSIGTDTQYF.

V and J are TRBV28 and TRBJ2-5, with D perhaps TRBD1 or TRBD2 (5 bases each). Per the germline V gene, CDR1 is MDHEN and CDR2 is SYDVKM. This CDR3 comprises 16 residues. V lost 5 bases to trimming and J lost 4 bases, with 20 bases between them. In nucleotides, the CDR3 is TGTGCCAGCAGTGATACTTCTCTCCGGGACGTAGAGACCCAGTACTTC. Protein: CASSDTSLRDVETQYF.

The chain joins TRBV7-2 to TRBJ2-1, with a tentative D call TRBD2 (6 bases). Trimming shortened V by 5 bases and J by 5 bases, and 16 bases separated the two germline ends. Germline-derived CDR1 and CDR2 are SGHTA and FQGNSA. The CDR3 spans 15 residues. In nucleotides, the CDR3 is TGTGCCAGCAGCGGAGGGACTGGATCCCACAATGAGCAGTTCTTC. This translates into CASSGGTGSHNEQFF.

This clonotype was counted at least ten times. The J gene is TRBJ2-3, the V gene TRBV7-6; 9 positions agree with TRBD2. Per the germline V gene, CDR1 is SGHVS and CDR2 is FNYEAQ. CDR3 size: 16 residues. The V gene end was trimmed by 4 bases and the J gene end by 3 bases; junction bases not matched to a gene: 8. The CDR3 loop is CASSSIAGALTDTQYF. The CDR3 coding sequence is TGTGCCAGCAGCTCGATAGCGGGAGCCTTGACAGATACGCAGTATTTT. The full variable domain, with the rest looked up from reference TRBV7-6 and TRBJ2-3, is GAGVSQSPRYKVTKRGQDVALRCDPISGHVSLYWYRQALGQGPEFLTYFNYEAQQDKSGLPNDRFSAERPEGSISTLTIQRTEQRDSAMYRCASSSIAGALTDTQYFGPGTRLTVL.

This clonotype was seen many times. This sequence joins TRBV7-9 and TRBJ2-7; D is uncertain. V gave up 3 bases and J gave up 1 base, with 7 bases separating them. The CDR3 runs to 13 residues. CDR1 SEHNR and CDR2 FQNEAQ come from the germline V gene (reference sequence). The CDR3 spells CASSFAVSYEQYF. The DNA of the CDR3 is TGTGCCAGCAGCTTTGCGGTATCCTACGAGCAGTACTTC.

This clonotype was counted at least ten times. The genes are TRBV20-1 and TRBJ1-2, with 7 bases aligning to TRBD1. J gave up 3 bases and V 1 base, and 8 bases lay outside the gene matches. The CDR3 runs to 15 residues. Germline CDR1 reads DFQATT; CDR2 reads SNEGSKA (reference sequence). In nucleotides, the CDR3 is TGCAGTGCTAGAGCGACAGGGTTCCGCGACTATGGCTACACCTTC. Amino acids: CSARATGFRDYGYTF.

The sample holds many counts of this clonotype. The chain couples TRBV5-6 to TRBJ1-1, with unresolved D. Trimming pared 0 bases from V and 6 bases from J, leaving 9 bases between. This CDR3 is built from 13 residues. Germline CDR1 is SGHDT and CDR2 is YYEEEE. CDR3 residues: CASSLVGVPEAFF. CDR3 sequence (DNA): TGTGCCAGCAGCTTGGTGGGCGTTCCTGAAGCTTTCTTT.

This clonotype has at least ten counts. This CDR3 is CASSRYQSGSGELFF. Written as DNA, the CDR3 is TGTGCCAGCAGCAGATATCAAAGTGGTTCCGGGGAGCTGTTTTTT. The gene calls are TRBV7-2 and TRBJ2-2, with unresolved D. Trimming shortened V by 5 bases and J by 6 bases, and 16 bases separated the two germline ends. The germline CDR1 and CDR2 sequences are SGHTA and FQGNSA. The CDR3 extends over 15 amino acids.

This clonotype was seen at least ten times. V gene TRBV20-1 combines with J gene TRBJ2-1; 8 nucleotides agree with TRBD2. Trimming at V came to 5 bases and at J to 5 bases, leaving 8 bases not matched to a gene. The V gene's germline CDR1 is DFQATT and CDR2 SNEGSKA (reference sequence). The CDR3 runs 14 residues. This CDR3 is CSAPGGALNNEQFF. For the CDR3, the DNA is TGCAGTGCTCCCGGGGGGGCCTTGAACAATGAGCAGTTCTTC.

This clonotype appeared many times. The chain uses TRBV2 and TRBJ2-7; TRBD1 matches at 9 bases. Trimming cost V 7 bases and J 9 bases; bases outside gene matches: 7. The CDR3 length is 12 residues. Germline CDR1 reads SNHLY; CDR2 reads FYNNEI. The DNA for the CDR3 is TGTGCCAGCACGGGACAGGGTTATGTGCAGTACTTC. It encodes CASTGQGYVQYF.